The 23 T cell receptor beta chains below come from one sample, sequenced in a study of blood T cell repertoires in COVID-19 (dated by TCRdb to between 2020 and 2021). The library was produced with the immunoSEQ multiplex PCR assay. Here the immuneACCESS table is served through TCRdb, limited to in-frame sequences with V and J called. Missing clones are a known gap in these copies; in checked studies unresolved V genes cover under half, and the rest lacks a known reason. Counted in this sample were some 260,000 clones; around four fifths of them appeared once. Jointly, the top ten make up approximately 4% of the sample. What was sequenced was peripheral blood. These receptors came from a woman in her thirties or forties with active or convalescent COVID-19.

CDR3 region: CASSPLQGTTLRSYGYTF. The DNA of the CDR3 is TGTGCCAGCAGTCCGTTACAGGGCACAACACTAAGGAGCTATGGCTACACCTTC. The chain joins TRBV6-6 to TRBJ1-2; possible D gene TRBD1, 6 bases. The germline V gene has CDR1 MNHNY and CDR2 SVGAGI (reference sequence). This CDR3 spans 18 amino acids. Trimming shortened V by 5 bases and J by 4 bases, and 26 bases separated the two germline ends.

This chain connects TRBV9 to TRBJ2-5; 9 positions match TRBD2. The CDR3 runs to 16 residues. Losses at the gene ends were 3 bases for V and 4 bases for J; bases not matched to a gene: 10. Germline CDR1 SGDLS, CDR2 YYNGEE. The CDR3, as DNA: TGTGCCAGCAGCGCCTCGGTGAGCGGGGGGACAGAGACCCAGTACTTC. The encoded protein is CASSASVSGGTETQYF.

V usage is TRBV28 and J usage is TRBJ1-6; TRBD1 aligns across 7 bases. Unmatched junction bases numbered 2, after V lost 9 bases and J lost 6 bases. CDR3 length equals 12 residues. CDR1 is MDHEN, CDR2 SYDVKM, per germline. The CDR3 DNA follows: TGTGCCAGTTGGGACAGTAATTCACCCCTCCACTTT. It yields the protein CASWDSNSPLHF.

This chain uses TRBV7-9 with TRBJ2-7; the D is unclear. Germline V gene lookup returns CDR1 SEHNR and CDR2 FQNEAQ (reference sequence). The ends were cut back, 0 bases at V and 5 bases at J, with 14 bases in the middle. The CDR3 is 15 residues long. In DNA, the CDR3 is TGTGCCAGCAGCTTAGCGGCCGTTACACAGAACGAGCAGTACTTC. Its translation is CASSLAAVTQNEQYF.

This chain links TRBV19 with TRBJ1-1, with D perhaps TRBD1 (6 bases). This CDR3 is 15 amino acids long. From germline, CDR1 is LNHDA and CDR2 SQIVND (reference sequence). V was shortened by 4 bases and J by 5 bases, with 17 bases between the two germline ends. The CDR3 sequence: CASSTPGRGRTEAFF. The CDR3 DNA reads TGTGCCAGTAGTACCCCGGGCAGGGGACGGACTGAAGCTTTCTTT.

Only a few counts were recorded for this clone. The rearrangement joins TRBV9 to TRBJ1-1; D is undetermined. The length of the CDR3 is 15 residues. V was shortened by 0 bases and J by 3 bases, with 12 bases between the two germline ends. The germline gives CDR1 SGDLS, CDR2 YYNGEE. The CDR3 nucleotides read TGTGCCAGCAGCGTAGTACCCCTCGGGGACACTGAAGCTTTCTTT. It encodes CASSVVPLGDTEAFF.

This chain uses TRBV18 with TRBJ1-2; unclear D gene. The V gene's germline CDR1 is KGHSH and CDR2 LQKENI. Trimming removed 2 bases from V and 4 bases from J, with 17 bases in between. The CDR3 runs to 16 residues. CDR3 sequence reads: CASSPIGGRSSYGYTF. The CDR3 nucleotides read TGTGCCAGCTCACCAATTGGTGGTCGGTCTAGCTATGGCTACACCTTC.

V and J are TRBV5-4 and TRBJ2-7, with 7 bases fitting TRBD2. The junction had 13 bases not matched to a gene; V was cut back by 2 bases and J by 5 bases. This CDR3 has 16 amino acids. In germline, CDR1 is SGHNT, CDR2 YYREEE (reference sequence). The CDR3 DNA is TGTGCCAGCAGCTTTCTCTTGGGGGGGAAGATCGACGAGCAGTACTTC. The encoded protein is CASSFLLGGKIDEQYF.

This chain joins TRBV5-1 and TRBJ1-5; D is perhaps TRBD1 (5 bases). Trimming cost V 1 base and J 0 bases, with 8 bases left between them. Germline CDR1 and CDR2: SGHRS and YFSETQ. CDR3 length: 15 amino acids. CDR3 protein: CASSLSGSSNQPQHF. The CDR3 nucleotides read TGCGCCAGCAGCTTGTCAGGGTCTAGCAATCAGCCCCAGCATTTT.

This clone was seen a handful of times. For the CDR3, the DNA is TGTGCCAGCAGCCAGGCGGGGTATTCACCCCTCCACTTT. It encodes CASSQAGYSPLHF. The rearrangement uses TRBV14 and TRBJ1-6; D unresolved. This CDR3 is 13 amino acids long. Germline V lookup: CDR1 SGHDN, CDR2 FVKESK. V lost 3 bases to trimming and J lost 8 bases, with 8 bases between them.

The table lists this clone with a few counts. The rearrangement joins TRBV15 to TRBJ1-5, with 10 bases identical to TRBD1. This CDR3 is 20 amino acids long. Germline V CDR1 and CDR2: LNHNV, YYDKDF (reference sequence). Unmatched junction bases numbered 14, after V lost 1 base and J lost 2 bases. The CDR3 DNA reads TGTGCCACCAGCAGAGCGACAGGGGGCGGCTTTTTCAAGGGCAATCAGCCCCAGCATTTT. This translates into CATSRATGGGFFKGNQPQHF. The variable domain in full, completed from reference TRBV15 and TRBJ1-5, reads DAMVIQNPRYQVTQFGKPVTLSCSQTLNHNVMYWYQQKSSQAPKLLFHYYDKDFNNEADTPDNFQSRRPNTSFCFLDIRSPGLGDTAMYLCATSRATGGGFFKGNQPQHFGDGTRLSIL.

This rearrangement joins TRBV6-5 to TRBJ2-1; 8 bases align to TRBD1. J gave up 3 bases and V 6 bases, and 7 bases lay outside the gene matches. From germline, CDR1 is MNHEY and CDR2 SVGAGI. The CDR3 runs 15 residues. CDR3 nucleotides: TGTGCCAGCAGATCGGACAGGGAATTCTACAATGAGCAGTTCTTC. Translated, it gives CASRSDREFYNEQFF.

This clone was seen a handful of times. The chain's CDR3 is CSVERQTNTEAFF. CDR3 DNA sequence: TGCAGCGTGGAAAGACAGACGAACACTGAAGCTTTCTTT. The chain uses TRBV29-1 and TRBJ1-1, with D maybe TRBD1 (5 bases). In germline, CDR1 is SQVTM, CDR2 ANQGSEA. CDR3 length equals 13 residues. V dropped 6 bases and J dropped 1 base, with 12 bases sitting between them.

The sample holds a few counts of this clone. The chain couples TRBV5-1 to TRBJ1-1; the match to TRBD1 covers 9 bases. V shed 4 bases, J shed 3 bases, and the junction held 4 bases outside the gene matches. This CDR3 is built from 14 residues. Germline V gene lookup returns CDR1 SGHRS and CDR2 YFSETQ. CDR3 residues: CASSATGGYTEAFF. In nucleotides, the CDR3 is TGCGCCAGCAGCGCTACAGGGGGCTACACTGAAGCTTTCTTT.

In this sample, this clone turned up a few times. The rearrangement links TRBV3-1 (or the pseudogene TRBV3-2) to TRBJ2-1; D possibly corresponds to TRBD2 (5 bases). The V end lost 0 bases, the J end lost 8 bases, and 14 bases lay between the germline ends. CDR1 LGHDT and CDR2 YNNKEL come from the germline V gene (reference sequence). The CDR3 contains 15 residues. As DNA, the CDR3 is TGTGCCAGCAGCCAAGATCCCCTAGCCGCGGATGAGCAGTTCTTC. Translating it yields CASSQDPLAADEQFF.

V is TRBV19 and J is TRBJ2-1; 8 bases align to TRBD2. Germline V CDR1 and CDR2: LNHDA, SQIVND (reference sequence). The ends lost 5 bases at V and 7 bases at J; junction bases unmatched: 16. The length of the CDR3 is 17 residues. CDR3 sequence: CASSPTGGGSLGNEQFF. The CDR3 DNA reads TGTGCCAGTAGTCCGACTGGCGGGGGGTCTCTCGGGAATGAGCAGTTCTTC.

The chain recombines TRBV7-6 with TRBJ2-5; tentatively, D is TRBD1 (6 bases). CDR1 is SGHVS and CDR2 is FNYEAQ in the germline V gene. V dropped 5 bases and J dropped 2 bases, with 15 bases sitting between them. The CDR3 extends over 15 amino acids. CDR3 sequence: CASSGIGTQQETQYF. In nucleotides, the CDR3 is TGTGCCAGCAGCGGGATAGGGACACAGCAAGAGACCCAGTACTTC.

The rearrangement uses TRBV3-1 (or the pseudogene TRBV3-2) and TRBJ2-3, with D possibly being TRBD2 (6 bases). V lost 3 bases, J lost 0 bases, and 16 bases lay in between. From germline, CDR1 is LGHDT and CDR2 YNNKEL (reference sequence). This CDR3 contains 17 residues. CDR3 coding DNA: TGTGCCAGCAGCCACCCCCTTGGTAGCGGAAGCACAGATACGCAGTATTTT. The encoded protein is CASSHPLGSGSTDTQYF.

This sequence joins TRBV11-3 and TRBJ1-1, with D possibly being TRBD1 (5 bases). Trimming took off 4 bases at V and 0 bases at J, with 6 bases between the two ends. The CDR3 has 13 amino acids. Germline CDR1 reads SGHNT; CDR2 reads YENEEA. The CDR3 protein is CASSWGVNTEAFF. In DNA form, the CDR3 reads TGTGCCAGCAGCTGGGGGGTGAACACTGAAGCTTTCTTT. Looking up the rest from reference TRBV11-3 and TRBJ1-1 gives the full variable domain: EAGVVQSPRYKIIEKKQPVAFWCNPISGHNTLYWYLQNLGQGPELLIRYENEEAVDDSQLPKDRFSAERLKGVDSTLKIQPAELGDSAVYLCASSWGVNTEAFFGQGTRLTVV.

The chain's CDR3 is CASSSGGWENTEAFF. CDR3 in DNA: TGTGCCAGCAGCTCGGGGGGATGGGAGAACACTGAAGCTTTCTTT. V usage is TRBV7-2 and J usage is TRBJ1-1; tentatively, D is TRBD1 (5 bases). Germline V gene lookup returns CDR1 SGHTA and CDR2 FQGNSA. Between the trimmed V and J ends, which lost 4 bases and 1 base, there was a span of 13 bases. The CDR3 is made up of 15 amino acids. Full variable domain (missing parts from reference TRBV7-2 and TRBJ1-1): GAGVSQSPSNKVTEKGKDVELRCDPISGHTALYWYRQSLGQGLEFLIYFQGNSAPDKSGLPSDRFSAERTGGSVSTLTIQRTQQEDSAVYLCASSSGGWENTEAFFGQGTRLTVV.

The V gene is TRBV2, the J gene TRBJ1-1, with D hard to call. V was pared by 5 bases and J by 0 bases, with 7 bases between. This CDR3 region has 13 residues. The germline CDR1 and CDR2 sequences are SNHLY and FYNNEI. CDR3 in amino acids: CASSSFMNTEAFF. CDR3 bases: TGTGCCAGCAGTAGCTTCATGAACACTGAAGCTTTCTTT.

This rearrangement joins TRBV7-9 to TRBJ1-4, with a possible D match to TRBD1 (5 bases). V shed 5 bases and J shed 4 bases, with 26 bases lying between them. Germline V gene sequence: CDR1 SEHNR, CDR2 FQNEAQ (reference sequence). The CDR3 totals 19 residues. CDR3 sequence (DNA): TGTGCCAGCAGCCAAGTCGGGGGATTTGGTATAGCCCGTAATGAAAAACTGTTTTTT. Translation gives CASSQVGGFGIARNEKLFF.

The CDR3 spells CASSSGLSYGYTF. The DNA of the CDR3 is TGTGCCAGCAGTTCGGGACTCAGCTATGGCTACACCTTC. The J gene is TRBJ1-2, the V gene TRBV6-5; D might be TRBD1 (5 bases). Trimming removed 4 bases at V and 4 bases at J, with 10 bases between. This CDR3 has 13 residues. Germline assignment: CDR1 MNHEY and CDR2 SVGAGI.